What follows are 23 T cell receptor beta chains derived from one specimen sequenced in a study of T cells in women clearing cervical HPV infection. Clones were sequenced by immunoSEQ multiplex PCR, and TCRdb holds only the in-frame ones, with some missing. The table lists tens of thousands of clones. The specimen sequenced was blood buffy coat. The origin of the receptors is a woman between 18 and 70 years old with a cervical HPV16 infection that either progressed to CIN3+ or cleared (not recorded which).

Comments on this clone: The read ends 3 residues shy of where the CDR3 ends; the end is completed using the germline J gene. The chain employs TRBV29-1 and TRBJ1-2; 7 positions agree with TRBD1. From germline, CDR1 is SQVTM and CDR2 ANQGSEA. The CDR3 sequence is 13 residues long. With V trimmed by 6 bases and J by 7 bases, 11 bases remained unmatched. The CDR3 bases that were read are TGCAGCGTGGGGGAAGGGGGCCGGGCTGGC. Its translation is CSVGEGGRAG. The whole CDR3 protein reads CSVGEGGRAGYTF. The variable domain in full, with the rest retrieved from reference TRBV29-1 and TRBJ1-2, is SAVISQKPSRDICQRGTSLTIQCQVDSQVTMMFWYRQQPGQSLTLIATANQGSEATYESGFVIDKFPISRPNLTFSTLTVSNMSPEDSSIYLCSVGEGGRAGYTFGSGTRLTVV.

This chain's CDR3 is CASSRTPTYEQYF. The DNA read from the CDR3 is TGTGCCAGCAGTCGGACACCTACCTACGAG. The chain links TRBV6-2 or TRBV6-3 to TRBJ2-7; TRBD1 is a possible D gene (5 bases). Read sequence stops 3 residues before the CDR3 end, and the germline J gene provides the missing end. V lost 5 bases, J lost 2 bases, and 10 bases lay in between. This CDR3 has 13 amino acids. The V gene's germline CDR1 is MNHEY and CDR2 SVGEGT.

About this clone itself: Sequencing ends 3 residues short of the CDR3 end; the germline J gene provides the rest. V usage is TRBV18 and J usage is TRBJ1-1; TRBD1 is a possible D gene (5 bases). The CDR3 is made up of 12 amino acids. The germline V and J ends were trimmed by 8 bases and 1 base, with 8 bases remaining between them. CDR1 is KGHSH, CDR2 LQKENI, per germline. Partial CDR3 DNA: TGTGCCAGCCGGCAGGGGAACACTGAA. Translation: CASRQGNTE. Given in full, the CDR3 is CASRQGNTEAFF.

To note about this clone: The CDR3 is cut off 3 residues early in the read; its end comes from the germline J gene. The chain employs TRBV3-1 (or the pseudogene TRBV3-2) and TRBJ2-7, with 8 positions matching TRBD1. There are 14 residues in the CDR3. CDR1 and CDR2 from the germline V gene are LGHDT and YNNKEL (reference sequence). Losses at the gene ends were 5 bases for V and 1 base for J; bases not matched to a gene: 4. The CDR3 here is CASSSQGASYEQYF. The sequenced CDR3 bases are TGTGCCAGCAGCTCCCAGGGGGCTTCCTACGAG.

With regard to this clone: The read ends 3 residues before the CDR3 terminus; that terminus is restored from the germline J gene. This rearrangement joins TRBV7-3 to TRBJ2-1; 7 nucleotides align to TRBD2. Per germline, CDR1 SGHTA and CDR2 FQGTGA. V was clipped by 0 bases and J by 8 bases; unmatched bases: 4. This CDR3 comprises 14 residues. The chain's CDR3 is CASSLTGLPHEQFF. The CDR3 bases that were read are TGTGCCAGCAGCTTAACGGGACTACCCCATGAG.

On this clone itself: The CDR3 is cut off 3 residues early in the read; its end comes from the germline J gene. The chain recombines TRBV5-5 with TRBJ1-4; 8 positions match TRBD1. Trimming cost V 0 bases and J 7 bases; bases outside gene matches: 5. This CDR3 is 15 amino acids long. Germline CDR1 reads SGHKS; CDR2 reads YYEKEE (reference sequence). Here the CDR3 reads CASSLGQGAGEKLFF. The part of the CDR3 DNA that was read is TGTGCCAGCAGCTTGGGGCAGGGGGCCGGTGAAAAA.

A note on this clone: The read comes to an end 3 residues before the CDR3 does, leaving the germline J gene to fill in the end. This sequence joins TRBV5-4 and TRBJ1-1; D not resolved. Germline assignment: CDR1 SGHNT and CDR2 YYREEE (reference sequence). The ends were cut back, 0 bases at V and 0 bases at J, with 6 bases in the middle. The CDR3 is made up of 14 amino acids. The sequenced part of the CDR3 DNA is TGTGCCAGCAGCTTGGACAGAATGAACACTGAA. Amino acid sequence: CASSLDRMNTE. The full CDR3 reads CASSLDRMNTEAFF.

Comment on this clone: The read stops 3 residues short of the end of the CDR3; the missing end is completed from the germline J gene. The chain links TRBV10-3 to TRBJ2-3; 8 positions match TRBD1. The CDR3 covers 15 residues. In germline, CDR1 is ENHRY, CDR2 SYGVKD. V was pared by 6 bases and J by 2 bases, with 7 bases of the junction left unmatched. CDR3 bases read: TGTGCCATCAGGCCCGGGACAGGCACCACAGATACG. It yields the protein CAIRPGTGTTDT. The entire CDR3 sequence reads CAIRPGTGTTDTQYF.

Concerning this clone: The sequence runs out 3 residues before the end of the CDR3; the remainder is reconstructed from the germline J gene. The chain couples TRBV7-8 to TRBJ2-7, with 7 bases lining up with TRBD1. Germline trimming cut 5 bases from V and 4 bases from J; bases unmatched to any gene: 11. The CDR3 loop spans 15 amino acids. Germline CDR1 is SGHVS and CDR2 is FQNEAQ. The CDR3 sequence: CASSKPGQPNYEQYF. The sequenced CDR3 bases are TGTGCCAGCAGCAAGCCGGGACAGCCAAATTACGAG.

Worth noting for this clone: The DNA ends 3 residues before the CDR3 does, and the rest of the CDR3 is filled in from the germline J gene. This chain joins TRBV7-6 and TRBJ2-1; 15 positions match TRBD2. V lost 5 bases to trimming and J lost 9 bases; unmatched junction nucleotides: 8. Germline-derived CDR1 and CDR2 are SGHVS and FNYEAQ. The CDR3 runs 16 residues. The CDR3 DNA, read in part, is TGTGCCAGCAGCACCCGGACTAGCGGGGGGGCAGGTGAG. Amino acid sequence: CASSTRTSGGAGE. The CDR3 as a whole reads CASSTRTSGGAGEQFF.

Comments on this clone: The read ends 3 residues before the CDR3 terminus; that terminus is restored from the germline J gene. J is TRBJ1-5 and V is TRBV2; D might be TRBD1 (5 bases). The CDR3 contains 14 residues. Germline CDR1 reads SNHLY; CDR2 reads FYNNEI. V was pared by 6 bases and J by 4 bases, with 13 bases between. The CDR3 protein is CASSRNRGNQPQHF. CDR3 DNA (partial): TGTGCCAGCAGCCGAAATCGGGGGAATCAGCCC.

Comment on this clone: The CDR3 end falls 3 residues outside the read, so it is completed with the germline J gene. This chain links TRBV5-1 with TRBJ2-5, with TRBD2 matching 15 bases. In germline, CDR1 is SGHRS, CDR2 YFSETQ. V lost 1 base, J lost 6 bases, and 4 bases stayed unmatched. The CDR3 is 16 amino acids. Here the CDR3 reads CASSLMGLAGGKTQYF. CDR3 DNA, as far as it was read: TGCGCCAGCAGCTTGATGGGACTAGCGGGGGGTAAGACC.

CDR3 loop: CASRTGLDPTDTQYF. CDR3 bases read: TGCGCCAGCAGGACTGGACTAGACCCCACAGATACG. The rearrangement links TRBV5-1 to TRBJ2-3; 7 bases match TRBD2. The CDR3 goes on 3 residues after the read ends, and that part is filled in from the germline J gene. The germline CDR1 and CDR2 sequences are SGHRS and YFSETQ. V lost 5 bases, J lost 2 bases, and 8 bases stayed unmatched. The CDR3 contains 15 residues.

The CDR3 reads CASSLAQGSPETQYF. Incomplete CDR3 DNA: TGTGCCAGCAGCTTAGCGCAGGGTAGTCCGGAGACC. The J gene is TRBJ2-5, the V gene TRBV7-2, with TRBD1 as a possible D gene (5 bases). The read falls 3 residues short of the CDR3 end, and the missing part is taken from the germline J gene. Germline assignment: CDR1 SGHTA and CDR2 FQGNSA. Trimming left V 0 bases short and J 5 bases short, with 13 bases between. The CDR3 totals 15 residues.

On this clone itself: Read sequence stops 3 residues before the CDR3 end, and the germline J gene provides the missing end. This chain uses TRBV16 with TRBJ2-1, with 11 bases that match TRBD1. Germline V gene lookup returns CDR1 KGHSY and CDR2 FQNENV. This CDR3 comprises 15 residues. With V trimmed by 4 bases and J by 4 bases, 3 bases remained unmatched. Incomplete CDR3 DNA: TGTGCCAGCAGCCGGGGGACAGGGGGTTACAATGAG. The encoded protein is CASSRGTGGYNE. The CDR3 in its entirety is CASSRGTGGYNEQFF.

Regarding this clone: The observed sequence ends 3 residues before the CDR3 terminus, with the missing tail filled in from the germline J gene. The chain joins TRBV7-2 to TRBJ2-1; D might be TRBD2 (5 bases). Trimming took off 2 bases at V and 7 bases at J, with 12 bases between the two ends. This CDR3 comprises 14 residues. Per germline, CDR1 SGHTA and CDR2 FQGNSA. The CDR3 loop is CASSLSGAVNEQFF. Incomplete CDR3 DNA: TGTGCCAGCAGCTTAAGCGGTGCCGTAAATGAG.

On this clone: The read terminates 3 residues ahead of where the CDR3 ends, so the germline J gene completes it. V is TRBV12-3 or TRBV12-4 and J is TRBJ2-1; D may be TRBD1 (6 bases). The CDR3 runs 15 residues. V shed 6 bases and J shed 1 base, with 13 bases lying between them. Incomplete CDR3 DNA: TGTGCCAGCAGATTGGACAGCAAGTCCTACAATGAG. Amino acid sequence: CASRLDSKSYNE. The complete CDR3 reads CASRLDSKSYNEQFF.

To note about this clone: With the read ending 3 residues before the CDR3 end, the germline J gene is used to fill in that end. The rearrangement links TRBV7-9 to TRBJ1-2; TRBD1 might be the D (5 bases). CDR1 is SEHNR and CDR2 is FQNEAQ in the germline V gene (reference sequence). CDR3 length equals 15 residues. CDR3 protein: CASSPEGALPYDYTF. Incomplete CDR3 DNA: TGTGCCAGCAGCCCCGAAGGGGCGCTCCCCTACGAC.

The covered CDR3 bases are TGTGCCAGCTCACGGACAAACCAAGAGACG. Protein: CASSRTNQET. In full, the CDR3 reads CASSRTNQETQYF. This chain connects TRBV18 to TRBJ2-3; weak D call: TRBD1 (5 bases). From the germline J gene comes the end of the CDR3, since the read stops 3 residues before it. The CDR3 has 13 amino acids. Germline CDR1 reads KGHSH; CDR2 reads LQKENI.

Points on this clone: The sequenced fragment ends 3 residues before the CDR3 boundary, so the rest is inferred from the germline J gene. The genes are TRBV27 and TRBJ2-3; D is unresolved. The V gene's germline CDR1 is MNHEY and CDR2 SMNVEV (reference sequence). The CDR3 spans 17 residues. Trimming stripped 2 bases from V and 2 bases from J, with 17 bases between. CDR3 DNA, as far as it was read: TGTGCCAGCAGTTTAAATGGCCTAGTCCCTTTCACAGATACG. Encoded protein: CASSLNGLVPFTDT. Given in full, the CDR3 is CASSLNGLVPFTDTQYF.

A note on this clone: Read sequence stops 3 residues before the CDR3 end, and the germline J gene provides the missing end. This sequence joins TRBV5-1 and TRBJ1-4; 8 bases match TRBD1. The CDR3 runs to 15 residues. Germline lookup yields CDR1 SGHRS and CDR2 YFSETQ. J gave up 7 bases and V 4 bases, and 9 bases lay outside the gene matches. Partial CDR3 DNA: TGCGCCAGCAGCGACGGACAGGGTCGGGCTGAAAAA. It codes for CASSDGQGRAEK. The entire CDR3 is CASSDGQGRAEKLFF.

As to this clone: The CDR3 goes on 3 residues after the read ends, and that part is filled in from the germline J gene. The V call is TRBV18, the J call TRBJ1-4; TRBD1 is a possible D gene (5 bases). With 2 bases removed from V and 5 bases from J, the gap between germline ends came to 6 bases. Germline V lookup: CDR1 KGHSH, CDR2 LQKENI. The CDR3 runs to 13 residues. Here the CDR3 reads CASSPDSNEKLFF. The CDR3 bases that were read are TGTGCCAGCTCACCAGACAGCAATGAAAAA.

As to this clone: The CDR3 end is not reached by the read, which stops 3 residues before it; the germline J gene fills it in. The chain links TRBV19 to TRBJ2-5, with a weak D call TRBD1 (6 bases). From germline, CDR1 is LNHDA and CDR2 SQIVND (reference sequence). Trimming took 6 bases from V and 1 from J, leaving 12 bases between them. This CDR3 spans 14 amino acids. The part of the CDR3 DNA that was read is TGTGCCAGTAGAAATACAGGGACCCAAGAGACC. Protein sequence: CASRNTGTQET. The CDR3 as a whole reads CASRNTGTQETQYF.